Given below is one TCR beta chain in context. These data originate in a study of blood T cell repertoires in COVID-19. The germline V and J ends were trimmed by 0 bases and 6 bases, with 10 bases remaining between them. The CDR3 loop spans 13 amino acids. The V gene's germline CDR1 is SGHRS and CDR2 YFSETQ. Under the authors' procedure: Amplified reference gene primers provided the basis for estimating nucleated cell counts. Generated by immunoSEQ multiplex PCR, the TCRdb table keeps only in-frame clones and is missing some. V and J calls and clone size come straight from that table; D and trimming were deduced from the DNA. Of 250,000 to 300,000 clones detected, around 87% appear once; the ten largest clones hold approximately 5.3%. While infection was still active, Seattle patients were enrolled and then followed longitudinally.

The sample taken for sequencing was peripheral blood. The sequence derives from a woman aged 55-75 years with COVID-19, enrolled during active disease. The gene calls are TRBV5-1 and TRBJ2-7; no firm D call. The CDR3 region is CASSLAENGEQYF. As DNA, the CDR3 is TGCGCCAGCAGCTTGGCAGAAAATGGCGAGCAGTACTTC.